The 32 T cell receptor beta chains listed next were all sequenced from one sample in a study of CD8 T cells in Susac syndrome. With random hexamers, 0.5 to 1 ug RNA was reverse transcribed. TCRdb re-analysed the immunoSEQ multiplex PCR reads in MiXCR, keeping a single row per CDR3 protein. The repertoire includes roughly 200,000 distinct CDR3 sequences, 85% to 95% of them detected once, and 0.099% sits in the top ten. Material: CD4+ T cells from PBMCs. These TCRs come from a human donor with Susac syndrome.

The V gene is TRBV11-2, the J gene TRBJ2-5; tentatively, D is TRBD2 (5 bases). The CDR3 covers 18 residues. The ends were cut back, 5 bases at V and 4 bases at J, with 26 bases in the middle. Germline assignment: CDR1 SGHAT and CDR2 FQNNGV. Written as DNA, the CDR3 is TGTGCCAGCAGCACCTACCTCGGACCACGGGGAGAATCAGAGACCCAGTACTTC. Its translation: CASSTYLGPRGESETQYF.

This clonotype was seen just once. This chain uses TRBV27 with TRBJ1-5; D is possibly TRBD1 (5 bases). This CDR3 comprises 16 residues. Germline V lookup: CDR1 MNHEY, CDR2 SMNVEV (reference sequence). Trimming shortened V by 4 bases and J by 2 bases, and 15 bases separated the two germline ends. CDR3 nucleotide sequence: TGTGCCAGCAGTTGGACGGGGGGAGGGGGCAATCAGCCCCAGCATTTT. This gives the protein CASSWTGGGGNQPQHF.

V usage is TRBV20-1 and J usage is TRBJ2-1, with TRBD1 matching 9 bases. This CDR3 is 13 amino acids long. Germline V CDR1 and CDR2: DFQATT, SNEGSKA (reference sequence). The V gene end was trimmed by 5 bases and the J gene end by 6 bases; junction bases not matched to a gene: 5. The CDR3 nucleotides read TGCAGTGCTGGACCGACAGGGGGCAATGAGCAGTTCTTC. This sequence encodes CSAGPTGGNEQFF.

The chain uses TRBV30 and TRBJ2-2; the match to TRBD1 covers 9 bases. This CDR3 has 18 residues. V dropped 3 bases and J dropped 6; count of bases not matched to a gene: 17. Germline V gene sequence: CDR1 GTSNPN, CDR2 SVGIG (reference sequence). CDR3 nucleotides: TGTGCCTGGAGAAAACAGCGTATGAGGACAGGGGACGCCGGGGAGCTGTTTTTT. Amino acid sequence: CAWRKQRMRTGDAGELFF.

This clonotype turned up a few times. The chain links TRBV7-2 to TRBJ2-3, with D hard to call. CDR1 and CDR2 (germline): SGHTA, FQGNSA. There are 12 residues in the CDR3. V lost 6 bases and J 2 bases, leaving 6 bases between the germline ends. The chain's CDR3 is CASSRDTDTQYF. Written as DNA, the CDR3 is TGTGCCAGCAGTAGGGACACAGATACGCAGTATTTT. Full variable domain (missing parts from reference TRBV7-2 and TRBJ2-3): GAGVSQSPSNKVTEKGKDVELRCDPISGHTALYWYRQSLGQGLEFLIYFQGNSAPDKSGLPSDRFSAERTGGSVSTLTIQRTQQEDSAVYLCASSRDTDTQYFGPGTRLTVL.

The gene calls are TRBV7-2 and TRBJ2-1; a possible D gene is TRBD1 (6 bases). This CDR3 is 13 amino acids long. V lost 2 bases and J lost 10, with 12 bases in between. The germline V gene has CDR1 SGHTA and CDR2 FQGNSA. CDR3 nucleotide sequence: TGTGCCAGCAGCTTATTCGGCCAGGGGGAGCAGTTCTTC. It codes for CASSLFGQGEQFF.

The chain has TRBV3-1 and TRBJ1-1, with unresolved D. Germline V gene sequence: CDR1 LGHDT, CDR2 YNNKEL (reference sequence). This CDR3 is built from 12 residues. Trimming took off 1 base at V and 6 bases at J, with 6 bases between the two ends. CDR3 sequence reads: CASSQGAPEAFF. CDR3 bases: TGTGCCAGCAGCCAAGGGGCCCCTGAAGCTTTCTTT.

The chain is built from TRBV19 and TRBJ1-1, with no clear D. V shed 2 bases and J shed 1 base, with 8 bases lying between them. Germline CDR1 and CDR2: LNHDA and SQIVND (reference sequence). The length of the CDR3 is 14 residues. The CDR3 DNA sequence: TGTGCCAGTAGTATAAACGGAGGGAACACTGAAGCTTTCTTT. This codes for CASSINGGNTEAFF.

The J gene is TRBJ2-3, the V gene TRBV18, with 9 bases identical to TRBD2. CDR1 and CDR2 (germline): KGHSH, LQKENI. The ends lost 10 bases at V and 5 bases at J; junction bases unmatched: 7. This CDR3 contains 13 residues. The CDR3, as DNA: TGTGCCACCGTAGCGGGAGTTGGAGATACGCAGTATTTT. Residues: CATVAGVGDTQYF.

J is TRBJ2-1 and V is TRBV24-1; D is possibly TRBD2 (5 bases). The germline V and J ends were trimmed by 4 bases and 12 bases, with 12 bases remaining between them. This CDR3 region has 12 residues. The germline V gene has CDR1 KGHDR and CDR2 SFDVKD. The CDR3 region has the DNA TGTGCCACCAGTGAATCCTCACTAGGGCAGTTCTTC. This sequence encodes CATSESSLGQFF.

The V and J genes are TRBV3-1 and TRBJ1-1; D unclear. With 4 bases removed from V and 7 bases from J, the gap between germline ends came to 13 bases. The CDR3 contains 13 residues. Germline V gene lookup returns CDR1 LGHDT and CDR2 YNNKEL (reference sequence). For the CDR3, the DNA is TGTGCCAGCAGCCCGAGCAGTGGCTTTGAAGCTTTCTTT. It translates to CASSPSSGFEAFF.

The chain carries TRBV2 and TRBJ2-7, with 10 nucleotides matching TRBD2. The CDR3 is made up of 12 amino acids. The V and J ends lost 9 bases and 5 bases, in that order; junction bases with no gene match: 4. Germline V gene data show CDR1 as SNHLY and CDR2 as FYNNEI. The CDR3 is CARSSGGDEQYF. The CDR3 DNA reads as TGTGCCAGGTCTAGCGGGGGAGACGAGCAGTACTTC.

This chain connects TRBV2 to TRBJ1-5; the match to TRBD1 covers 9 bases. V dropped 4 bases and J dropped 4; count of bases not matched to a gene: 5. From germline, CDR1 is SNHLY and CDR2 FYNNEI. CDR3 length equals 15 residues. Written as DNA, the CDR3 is TGTGCCAGCAGTGCAAACAGGGGGCGGAATCAGCCCCAGCATTTT. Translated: CASSANRGRNQPQHF.

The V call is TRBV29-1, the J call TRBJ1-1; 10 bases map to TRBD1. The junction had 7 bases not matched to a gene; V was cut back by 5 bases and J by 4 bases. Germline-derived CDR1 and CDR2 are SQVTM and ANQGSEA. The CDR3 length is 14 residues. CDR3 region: CSVQDRTGGTEAFF. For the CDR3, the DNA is TGCAGCGTTCAGGATAGGACAGGGGGCACTGAAGCTTTCTTT.

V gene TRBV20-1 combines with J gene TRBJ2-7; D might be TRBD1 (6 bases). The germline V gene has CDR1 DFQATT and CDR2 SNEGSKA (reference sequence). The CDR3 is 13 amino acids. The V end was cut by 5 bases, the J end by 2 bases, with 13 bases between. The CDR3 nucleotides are TGCAGTGCTCAGCGACAGGTCACCTACGAGCAGTACTTC. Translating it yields CSAQRQVTYEQYF.

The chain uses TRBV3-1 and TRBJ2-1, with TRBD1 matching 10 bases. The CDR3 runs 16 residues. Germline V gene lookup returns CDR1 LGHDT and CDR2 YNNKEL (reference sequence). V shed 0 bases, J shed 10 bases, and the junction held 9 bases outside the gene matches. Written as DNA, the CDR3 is TGTGCCAGCAGCCAAGAAGACAGGGGGCTTTCGGGGGAGCAGTTCTTC. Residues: CASSQEDRGLSGEQFF.

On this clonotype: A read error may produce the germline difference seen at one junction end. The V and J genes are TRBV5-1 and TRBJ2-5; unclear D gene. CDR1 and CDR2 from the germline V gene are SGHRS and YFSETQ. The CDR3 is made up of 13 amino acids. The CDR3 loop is CASNLEGLETQYF. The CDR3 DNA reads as TGCGCCAGCAACTTGGAAGGGTTGGAGACCCAGTACTTC.

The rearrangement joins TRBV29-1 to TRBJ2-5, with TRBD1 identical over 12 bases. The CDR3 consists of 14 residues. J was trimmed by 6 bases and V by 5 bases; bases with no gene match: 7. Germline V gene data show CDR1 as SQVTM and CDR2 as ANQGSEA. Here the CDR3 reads CSVTRDRGLKTQYF. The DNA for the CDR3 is TGCAGCGTTACCCGGGACAGGGGGCTAAAGACCCAGTACTTC.

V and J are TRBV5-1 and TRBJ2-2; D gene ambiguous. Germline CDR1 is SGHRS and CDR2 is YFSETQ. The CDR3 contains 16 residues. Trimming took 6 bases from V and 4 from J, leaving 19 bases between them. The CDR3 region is CASKGPTEPSTGELFF. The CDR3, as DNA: TGCGCCAGCAAAGGTCCCACAGAACCGAGCACCGGGGAGCTGTTTTTT. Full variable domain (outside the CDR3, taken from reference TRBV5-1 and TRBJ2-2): KAGVTQTPRYLIKTRGQQVTLSCSPISGHRSVSWYQQTPGQGLQFLFEYFSETQRNKGNFPGRFSGRQFSNSRSEMNVSTLELGDSALYLCASKGPTEPSTGELFFGEGSRLTVL.

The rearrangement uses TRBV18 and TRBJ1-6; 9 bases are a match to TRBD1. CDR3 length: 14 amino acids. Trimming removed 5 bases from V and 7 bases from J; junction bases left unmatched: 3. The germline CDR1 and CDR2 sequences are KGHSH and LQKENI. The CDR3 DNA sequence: TGTGCCAGCTCATCCGGGACAGGGAATTCACCCCTCCACTTT. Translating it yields CASSSGTGNSPLHF.

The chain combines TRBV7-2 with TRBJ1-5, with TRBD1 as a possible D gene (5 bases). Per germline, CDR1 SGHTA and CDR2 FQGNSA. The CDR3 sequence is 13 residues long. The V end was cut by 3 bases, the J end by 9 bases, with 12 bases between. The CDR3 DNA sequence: TGTGCCAGCAGCTTTCAACAGGCAGGGCCCCAGCATTTT. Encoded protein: CASSFQQAGPQHF.

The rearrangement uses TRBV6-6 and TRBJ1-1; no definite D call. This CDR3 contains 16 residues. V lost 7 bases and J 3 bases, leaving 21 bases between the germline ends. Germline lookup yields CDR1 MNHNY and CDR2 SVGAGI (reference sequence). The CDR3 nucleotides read TGTGCCAGCACCCTCTGGATCATGAGGACTTACACTGAAGCTTTCTTT. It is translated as CASTLWIMRTYTEAFF.

Here the CDR3 DNA reads TGTGCCAGCAGCCAAGATGGGCTAGCGGTGAACACCGGGGAGCTGTTTTTT. As protein: CASSQDGLAVNTGELFF. The chain combines TRBV3-1 with TRBJ2-2; 7 bases are a match to TRBD2. Germline CDR1 LGHDT, CDR2 YNNKEL (reference sequence). V dropped 0 bases and J dropped 1; count of bases not matched to a gene: 5. The CDR3 is 17 amino acids.

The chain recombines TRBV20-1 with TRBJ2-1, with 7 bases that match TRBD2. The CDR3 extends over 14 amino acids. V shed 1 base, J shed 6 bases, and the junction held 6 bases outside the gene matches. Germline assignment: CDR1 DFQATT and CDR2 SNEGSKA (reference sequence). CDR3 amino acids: CSARGTSLFNEQFF. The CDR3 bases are TGCAGTGCTAGAGGGACTAGTTTGTTCAATGAGCAGTTCTTC.

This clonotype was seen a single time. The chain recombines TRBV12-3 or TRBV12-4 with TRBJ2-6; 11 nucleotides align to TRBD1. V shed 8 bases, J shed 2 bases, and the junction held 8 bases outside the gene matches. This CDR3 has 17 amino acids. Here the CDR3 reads CASDGRDRGAGANVLTF. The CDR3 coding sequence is TGTGCCAGCGATGGGAGGGACAGGGGGGCTGGGGCCAACGTCCTGACTTTC.

CDR3 residues: CSASRDTELVREKLFF. The CDR3 bases are TGCAGTGCTAGCCGGGACACAGAACTTGTTCGGGAAAAACTGTTTTTT. The V and J genes are TRBV20-1 and TRBJ1-4; TRBD1 might be the D (6 bases). Germline loops: CDR1 DFQATT, CDR2 SNEGSKA (reference sequence). V shed 3 bases and J shed 8 bases, with 22 bases lying between them. The CDR3 length is 16 residues.

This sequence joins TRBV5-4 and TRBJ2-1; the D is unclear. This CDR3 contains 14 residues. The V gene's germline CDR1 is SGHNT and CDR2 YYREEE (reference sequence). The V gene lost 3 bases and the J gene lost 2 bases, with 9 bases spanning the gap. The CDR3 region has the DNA TGTGCCAGCAGCTCTATGGATGCCTACAATGAGCAGTTCTTC. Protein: CASSSMDAYNEQFF. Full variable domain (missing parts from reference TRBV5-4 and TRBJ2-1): ETGVTQSPTHLIKTRGQQVTLRCSSQSGHNTVSWYQQALGQGPQFIFQYYREEENGRGNFPPRFSGLQFPNYSSELNVNALELDDSALYLCASSSMDAYNEQFFGPGTRLTVL.

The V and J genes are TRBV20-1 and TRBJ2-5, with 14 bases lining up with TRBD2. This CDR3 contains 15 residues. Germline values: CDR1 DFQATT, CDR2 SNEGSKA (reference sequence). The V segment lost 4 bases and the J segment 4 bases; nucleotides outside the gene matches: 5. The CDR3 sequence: CSATKGTSGGETQYF. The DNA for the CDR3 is TGCAGTGCTACTAAAGGGACTAGCGGGGGAGAGACCCAGTACTTC.

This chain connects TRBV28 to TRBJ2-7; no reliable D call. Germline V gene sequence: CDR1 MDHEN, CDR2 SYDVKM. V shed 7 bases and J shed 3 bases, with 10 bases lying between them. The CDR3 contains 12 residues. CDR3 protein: CASTGSLYEQYF. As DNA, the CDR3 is TGTGCCAGCACCGGTTCCCTCTACGAGCAGTACTTC. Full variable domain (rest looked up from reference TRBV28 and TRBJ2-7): DVKVTQSSRYLVKRTGEKVFLECVQDMDHENMFWYRQDPGLGLRLIYFSYDVKMKEKGDIPEGYSVSREKKERFSLILESASTNQTSMYLCASTGSLYEQYFGPGTRLTVT.

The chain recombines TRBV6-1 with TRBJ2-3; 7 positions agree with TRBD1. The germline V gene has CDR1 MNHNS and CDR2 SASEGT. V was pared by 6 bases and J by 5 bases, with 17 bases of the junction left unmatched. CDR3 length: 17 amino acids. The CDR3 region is CASSPQKGVQGIDTQYF. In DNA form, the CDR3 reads TGTGCCAGCAGCCCACAGAAGGGGGTACAGGGGATAGATACGCAGTATTTT.

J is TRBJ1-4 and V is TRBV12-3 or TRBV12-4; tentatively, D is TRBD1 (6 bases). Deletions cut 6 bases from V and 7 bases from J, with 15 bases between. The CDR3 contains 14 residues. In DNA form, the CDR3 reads TGTGCCAGCAGGCCTACAGGGTACTCTGAAAAACTGTTTTTT. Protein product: CASRPTGYSEKLFF.

CDR3 protein: CSAREVQGEGYTF. CDR3 in DNA: TGCAGTGCTAGAGAAGTGCAGGGGGAAGGCTACACCTTC. This sequence joins TRBV20-1 and TRBJ1-2; 7 nucleotides line up with TRBD1. The junction had 6 bases not matched to a gene; V was cut back by 0 bases and J by 8 bases. Germline V gives CDR1 DFQATT, CDR2 SNEGSKA (reference sequence). The CDR3 consists of 13 residues.